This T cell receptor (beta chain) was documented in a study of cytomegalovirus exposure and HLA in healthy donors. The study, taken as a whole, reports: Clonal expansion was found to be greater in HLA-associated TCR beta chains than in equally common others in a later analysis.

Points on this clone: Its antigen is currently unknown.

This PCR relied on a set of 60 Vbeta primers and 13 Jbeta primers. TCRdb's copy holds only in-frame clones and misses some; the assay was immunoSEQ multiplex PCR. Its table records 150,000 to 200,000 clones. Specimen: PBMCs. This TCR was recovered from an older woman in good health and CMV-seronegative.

CDR3 DNA sequence: TGTGCCAGCAGCTTAGGGGCTACAGGGGGCGGCACAGATACGCAGTATTTT. This translates into CASSLGATGGGTDTQYF. This chain joins TRBV7-2 and TRBJ2-3; 9 nucleotides agree with TRBD1. Germline loops: CDR1 SGHTA, CDR2 FQGNSA. The trim removed 1 base at V and 1 base at J, leaving 6 bases unmatched. CDR3 size: 17 residues.